One sample yielded the 20 T cell receptor beta chains listed below, sequenced in a study of T cells in Graves' hyperthyroidism and ophthalmopathy. The investigators amplified TCR beta CDR3 regions from RNA transcripts. The HTBI primer set served for first-round RT-PCR of the TCR CDR3. One entry per CDR3 protein results from TCRdb running MiXCR on the multiplex PCR reads. This sample has some 370,000 distinct CDR3 sequences, with about 17% found just once. The specimen sequenced was blood. The receptors derive from a woman aged 25-40 years with Graves' hyperthyroidism that later progressed to Graves' ophthalmopathy.

This clonotype was picked up many times. The chain links TRBV7-6 to TRBJ2-3; a possible D gene is TRBD2 (5 bases). The germline V gene encodes CDR1 SGHVS and CDR2 FNYEAQ. This CDR3 has 16 amino acids. V was pared by 3 bases and J by 0 bases, with 13 bases between. CDR3 residues: CASSLAPSRSTDTQYF. The CDR3 coding sequence is TGTGCCAGCAGCTTGGCACCTAGCCGGAGCACAGATACGCAGTATTTT.

This clonotype was seen many times. The chain uses TRBV10-2 and TRBJ2-3; D call uncertain. The CDR3 length is 14 residues. The V gene's germline CDR1 is WSHSY and CDR2 SAAADI. V shed 3 bases and J shed 2 bases, with 9 bases lying between them. The CDR3 loop reads CASSDSQLTDTQYF. CDR3 nucleotides: TGCGCCAGCAGTGATAGTCAACTCACAGATACGCAGTATTTT.

In its sample, this clonotype was seen a few times. The J gene is TRBJ1-5, the V gene TRBV7-6, with TRBD1 matching 7 bases. J lost 0 bases, V lost 5 bases, and 10 bases had no gene match. CDR3 length: 17 amino acids. Germline V CDR1 and CDR2: SGHVS, FNYEAQ. CDR3 protein: CASSTHRTGYSNQPQHF. The CDR3 nucleotides read TGTGCCAGCAGCACTCATCGGACAGGATATAGCAATCAGCCCCAGCATTTT.

A few counts support this clonotype. The rearrangement joins TRBV7-9 to TRBJ2-5; 10 positions agree with TRBD2. The germline gives CDR1 SEHNR, CDR2 FQNEAQ (reference sequence). The V and J ends lost 4 bases and 0 bases, in that order; junction bases with no gene match: 8. The CDR3 is 17 residues long. CDR3 loop: CASSSAVTSGYQETQYF. The CDR3 coding sequence is TGTGCCAGCAGCTCCGCAGTGACTAGCGGGTACCAAGAGACCCAGTACTTC.

This clonotype was seen ten or more times. V is TRBV19 and J is TRBJ1-6, with D possibly matching TRBD1 (6 bases). V lost 8 bases to trimming and J lost 0 bases, with 20 bases between them. From germline, CDR1 is LNHDA and CDR2 SQIVND (reference sequence). The CDR3 is 18 residues long. CDR3 in DNA: TGTGCCAGTTCCCTCAGGGACGGGGGCGGCTCCTATAATTCACCCCTCCACTTT. Its protein is CASSLRDGGGSYNSPLHF.

This clonotype was seen ten or more times. This chain links TRBV3-1 with TRBJ1-2, with D tentatively TRBD1 (5 bases). Germline assignment: CDR1 LGHDT and CDR2 YNNKEL (reference sequence). The V end lost 7 bases, the J end lost 5 bases, and 17 bases lay between the germline ends. The CDR3 is 14 amino acids. In DNA, the CDR3 is TGTGCCAGCACTGGCTCCTTCGGGGGTTATGGCTACACCTTC. Translated: CASTGSFGGYGYTF.

This clonotype was seen at least ten times. The chain carries TRBV5-1 and TRBJ1-1; 8 nucleotides align to TRBD1. The CDR3 has 18 residues. V was pared by 2 bases and J by 2 bases, with 14 bases of the junction left unmatched. Germline V gene lookup returns CDR1 SGHRS and CDR2 YFSETQ. The CDR3 region has the DNA TGCGCCAGCAGCTTTAGGTTGCTGGACAGGGTTACCAACACTGAAGCTTTCTTT. Its translation is CASSFRLLDRVTNTEAFF. The full variable domain, completed using reference TRBV5-1 and TRBJ1-1, is KAGVTQTPRYLIKTRGQQVTLSCSPISGHRSVSWYQQTPGQGLQFLFEYFSETQRNKGNFPGRFSGRQFSNSRSEMNVSTLELGDSALYLCASSFRLLDRVTNTEAFFGQGTRLTVV.

This clonotype was counted at least ten times. The V call is TRBV28, the J call TRBJ2-7; D perhaps matches TRBD2 (6 bases). Trimming left V 2 bases short and J 6 bases short, with 29 bases between. Germline V CDR1 and CDR2: MDHEN, SYDVKM. The CDR3 runs to 19 residues. CDR3 in amino acids: CASSLPASGVAVIRGEQYF. The CDR3 DNA reads as TGTGCCAGCAGTTTACCGGCCTCGGGGGTAGCGGTGATTCGGGGCGAGCAGTACTTC.

V and J are TRBV6-2 or TRBV6-3 and TRBJ2-5; D gene ambiguous. The V gene lost 6 bases and the J gene lost 7 bases, with 9 bases spanning the gap. CDR3 size: 11 residues. Germline V gene data show CDR1 as MNHEY and CDR2 as SVGEGT. The CDR3 DNA sequence: TGTGCCAGCAGCCCACTCGGGACCCAGTACTTC. As protein: CASSPLGTQYF.

The chain is built from TRBV29-1 and TRBJ2-5; 7 bases fit TRBD2. CDR1 is SQVTM and CDR2 is ANQGSEA in the germline V gene. The V gene end was trimmed by 2 bases and the J gene end by 2 bases; junction bases not matched to a gene: 11. The CDR3 is 16 amino acids. CDR3 sequence reads: CSVENVLAEIQETQYF. The CDR3 coding sequence is TGCAGCGTTGAAAATGTCCTAGCGGAGATACAAGAGACCCAGTACTTC. Complete variable domain (other parts from reference TRBV29-1 and TRBJ2-5): SAVISQKPSRDICQRGTSLTIQCQVDSQVTMMFWYRQQPGQSLTLIATANQGSEATYESGFVIDKFPISRPNLTFSTLTVSNMSPEDSSIYLCSVENVLAEIQETQYFGPGTRLLVL.

Ten or more counts support this clonotype. The J gene is TRBJ1-1, the V gene TRBV7-8; possibly TRBD1 for D (6 bases). This CDR3 spans 14 amino acids. V was clipped by 4 bases and J by 5 bases, with 14 bases between them. Germline CDR1 reads SGHVS; CDR2 reads FQNEAQ. The CDR3 loop reads CASSSGVRGTEAFF. The CDR3 bases are TGTGCCAGCAGCTCAGGGGTTCGAGGTACTGAAGCTTTCTTT.

Details on this clonotype: A much larger clonotype is one base distant, so this may be a read error. The chain combines TRBV19 with TRBJ2-6; 9 bases are a match to TRBD1. This CDR3 is 20 amino acids long. Looked up from germline, CDR1 is LNHDA and CDR2 is SQIVND (reference sequence). In nucleotides, the CDR3 is TGTGCCAGTAGCCTTTATGGGACAGGGACCCTATCCTCTGGGGCCAACGCCCTGACTTTC. Its protein product is CASSLYGTGTLSSGANALTF.

In this sample, this clonotype turned up many times. The chain couples TRBV6-2 or TRBV6-3 to TRBJ1-6, with D hard to call. V was cut by 6 bases and J by 11 bases, with 11 bases left in between. The CDR3 extends over 12 amino acids. The germline gives CDR1 MNHEY, CDR2 SVGEGT. The chain's CDR3 is CASSVLGAPLHF. The CDR3 region has the DNA TGTGCCAGCAGCGTCCTCGGGGCACCCCTCCACTTT.

There are many counts of this clonotype. This chain uses TRBV6-5 with TRBJ1-2, with unresolved D. The V gene lost 0 bases and the J gene lost 6 bases, with 11 bases spanning the gap. This CDR3 contains 14 residues. Germline CDR1 MNHEY, CDR2 SVGAGI. The CDR3 reads CASSYSSGEDGYTF. In DNA, the CDR3 is TGTGCCAGCAGTTACTCGTCCGGGGAGGATGGCTACACCTTC.

This clonotype was recorded many times. V is TRBV30 and J is TRBJ2-7; D perhaps matches TRBD1 (6 bases). The V and J ends lost 1 base and 6 bases respectively, with 10 bases between them. Per germline, CDR1 GTSNPN and CDR2 SVGIG (reference sequence). The CDR3 is 12 amino acids. The CDR3 DNA is TGTGCCTGGAGTGAGGGGACATCCGAGCAGTACTTC. Translated: CAWSEGTSEQYF.

The CDR3, as DNA: TGTGCCACCAGCAGAGAGATCCCGGGGATTAGGAGTCAGCCCCAGCATTTT. This encodes CATSREIPGIRSQPQHF. The chain couples TRBV15 to TRBJ1-5; D uncertain. Trimming removed 0 bases at V and 6 bases at J, with 18 bases between. The germline V gene has CDR1 LNHNV and CDR2 YYDKDF (reference sequence). The CDR3 covers 17 residues.

This clonotype was found many times. An end of the junction does not agree with germline; a read error may underlie this. The rearrangement links TRBV5-1 to TRBJ1-5, with 10 bases fitting TRBD1. CDR1 SGHRS and CDR2 YFSETQ come from the germline V gene. CDR3 size: 14 residues. CDR3 residues: CASSSGQGNQPQHF. The CDR3 DNA reads TGTGCCAGCAGTTCGGGACAGGGGAATCAGCCCCAGCATTTT.

This clonotype was recorded once. Just one base apart from a much larger clone, this may be a read error. V and J are TRBV6-2 or TRBV6-3 and TRBJ2-7, with D unresolved. The J call may be mistaken, given a closer DNA end match to TRBJ2-1. Germline V CDR1 and CDR2: MNHEY, SVGEGT. CDR3 length: 15 amino acids. In DNA, the CDR3 is TGTGCCAGCAGTTACTCGAAGGGTACGTCCTACGAGCAGTTCTTC. Encoded protein: CASSYSKGTSYEQFF.

Here the CDR3 reads CASSYPGTGGNEQFF. DNA of the CDR3: TGTGCCAGCAGTTACCCCGGGACAGGGGGTAATGAGCAGTTCTTC. This chain joins TRBV6-5 and TRBJ2-1; 11 nucleotides align to TRBD1. J gave up 7 bases and V 2 bases, and 4 bases lay outside the gene matches. The CDR3 consists of 15 residues. Germline values: CDR1 MNHEY, CDR2 SVGAGI.

The V gene is TRBV5-1, the J gene TRBJ2-5; D gene ambiguous. CDR1 is SGHRS, CDR2 YFSETQ, per germline. V was shortened by 0 bases and J by 5 bases, with 8 bases between the two germline ends. This CDR3 is built from 13 residues. CDR3 in amino acids: CASSLGVGETQYF. Here the CDR3 DNA reads TGCGCCAGCAGCTTGGGGGTAGGGGAGACCCAGTACTTC.